The T cell receptor (beta chain) described here comes from a study of blood T cells in healthy people across ages (dated by TCRdb to 2014 to 2015). General notes on the study: In model experiments, template switching captured about one uniquely barcoded TCR beta cDNA molecule for every two T cells. For two donors (one aged 18 to 29 and one aged 80 or older), the study analyzed two additional independent replicas of 1 million unique cDNA reads from the same blood draw. The donors were split into four age groups: young (average approximately 16 years), middle-aged (39), aged (roughly 68) and long-lived (roughly 77). The study measured age-related changes in TCR beta repertoire diversity using deep sequencing normalized with unique cDNA molecular identifiers.

This clonotype was counted a few times. The antigen it binds to is not known. Base qualities are missing; no much larger clone stands one base away. Counted from cysteine to phenylalanine, this CDR3 has 18 amino acids. Of the read, only the CDR3 DNA is kept; its 54 bases are in frame from base 1. The junction carries 17 bases between V and J, which are trimmed by 0 bases and 5 bases respectively. The CDR1 and CDR2 encoded by the germline V gene (reference sequence) are LNHNV and YYDKDF. Systemically healthy Caucasian individuals from Russia, some 40 in total and aged about 6 to 95 years, were included as donors. Ten milliliters of peripheral blood were drawn from each donor into EDTA-treated Vacutainer tubes. PBMCs were isolated by Ficoll-Paque density-gradient centrifugation, with at least 6 million obtained per sample. Total RNA, at least 6 micrograms per sample, was extracted from PBMCs with Trizol reagent. Naive CD45RAhigh/CD27high T cell percentages were measured by flow cytometry on a PBMC aliquot from every donor.

What the authors observed across the whole study: Donor CMV infection status was unknown, potentially confounding age-related changes in expanded clonotypes. Observed TCR beta diversity per million T cells fell roughly linearly with age, and a significant reduction was already apparent by age around 36. Estimates of total diversity from one million sequenced T cells were regarded as lower bounds and underestimates. Compared with the aged group, the long-lived group had more naive CD4+ T cells, fewer expanded clones and increased TCR diversity, a pattern suggesting age selection. Conclusive comparison of naive and antigen-experienced compartments was prevented by the profiling of bulk unsorted PBMCs. There was a strong correlation between observed TCR beta diversity and the percentage of naive T cells measured by flow cytometry.

Libraries were made using 5' RACE. These reads were obtained on an Illumina HiSeq 2500. A second PCR of roughly 7 to 12 cycles was run with a J-beta primer mix and a sample-barcoded 5' primer. Each TCR beta cDNA molecule received a unique molecular identifier from a template-switch 5' adaptor carrying 12 random nucleotides. Each sample yielded at least 3 million CDR3-containing paired-end reads. All of the RNA was converted into first-strand cDNA using the Mint cDNA synthesis kit, with a TRBC-specific oligonucleotide serving as the primer. Following uracil-DNA glycosylase treatment, a first 18-cycle PCR with universal primers M1SS and BC2_uni_R was performed on all cDNA. Per the original workflow: Each sample was normalized by randomly selecting 1 million high-quality reads, each carrying a distinct molecular identifier. Reads with shared molecular identifiers were discarded instead of being binned into consensus sequences. MiTCR, with a Q25 quality threshold and the strictest error-elimination algorithm, was used for CDR3 identification, clonotype clustering and error correction. A nonparametric unseen species model with Euler transformation was used to estimate a lower bound on total TCR beta diversity. TCRdb redid the processing of the public reads, applying fastp at Q25 and MiXCR, and retained in-frame beta chains. Every CDR3 protein is listed once, alongside the most common genes and DNA of its rows. TCRdb, not the authors, supplied the V and J calls. The sample yields 800,000 or so distinct CDR3 sequences; around 25% were counted once. The top ten hold under 4.5% of the sample.

The sample was also reused in another study, on T cells of mothers and their children. Per that second paper: Nine systemically healthy Caucasian individuals, comprising three mothers and their six children, were included as donors. cDNA synthesis used all of the extracted RNA, with approximately 1.4 ug of RNA in each 15 ul reaction. In the second PCR, sample barcodes and 2-4 random nucleotides were introduced via the M1S primer. Each mother yielded over 8.5 million TCR beta CDR3 reads and each child about 3 million reads. In both related and unrelated pairs, thymic selection shapes the output of TCR recombination in a similar way, with inherited differences having only a minor effect. Normalized repertoire overlap in related mother-child pairs was always slightly higher than in unrelated mother-child pairs, but the difference was never significant. With a sensitivity of approximately 100 clones per million clonotypes, no persistent microchimeric T cell clones were detected. In the study, deep NGS was used to compare the TCR beta repertoires of mothers and children, and features distinguishing related mother-child pairs from unrelated individuals were sought. Mothers averaged roughly 40 +/- 4 years of age and children averaged approximately 12 +/- 4 years. After adapter ligation was performed with NEBNext reagents, the libraries were sequenced on an Illumina HiSeq 2000 with 100+100 nt paired-end reads. To prevent cross-contamination, the mother and child libraries were prepared a month apart and were sequenced in separate runs. Each donor had between roughly 450,000 and 2,100,000 distinct TCR beta clonotypes identified. Naive TCR beta clonotypes were estimated from low-frequency clonotypes matched to each donor's FACS-determined naive share, without sorting.

The chain joins TRBV15 to TRBJ1-6, with TRBD1 as a weak D call on 5 bases. The clonotype comes from a boy aged 5-17 years in good health. The sequenced sample consisted of blood. The CDR3 region reads CATSRDLTGGTNNSPLHF. The bases are TGTGCCACCAGCAGAGATCTAACGGGGGGGACGAATAATTCACCCCTCCACTTT.